What follows is one TCR beta chain and its context. Extraction and reverse transcription of RNA yielded cDNA as the sequencing template. Profiled with immunoSEQ multiplex PCR; TCRdb holds only in-frame clones, not every one. The data show around 150,000 clones, 60% to 75% seen once. This entry comes from a study of CD8+ T cells in alopecia areata. The CDR3 spans 15 residues. Germline CDR1 and CDR2: LGHNA and YNFKEQ. Trimming pared 0 bases from V and 6 bases from J, leaving 12 bases between. The sample's treatment: oral pan-JAK inhibitor, 5-10 mg twice daily. The TCR sequence derives from a human donor with alopecia areata. Sequencing used CD4+ T cells sorted from blood, obtained at week 24, from a patient treated with tofacitinib. The chain uses TRBV4-2 and TRBJ1-5; possible D gene TRBD1, 5 bases. The CDR3 nucleotides are TGTGCCAGCAGCCAAGATTCCCACGGGGCTCAGCCCCAGCATTTT. Its translation: CASSQDSHGAQPQHF.